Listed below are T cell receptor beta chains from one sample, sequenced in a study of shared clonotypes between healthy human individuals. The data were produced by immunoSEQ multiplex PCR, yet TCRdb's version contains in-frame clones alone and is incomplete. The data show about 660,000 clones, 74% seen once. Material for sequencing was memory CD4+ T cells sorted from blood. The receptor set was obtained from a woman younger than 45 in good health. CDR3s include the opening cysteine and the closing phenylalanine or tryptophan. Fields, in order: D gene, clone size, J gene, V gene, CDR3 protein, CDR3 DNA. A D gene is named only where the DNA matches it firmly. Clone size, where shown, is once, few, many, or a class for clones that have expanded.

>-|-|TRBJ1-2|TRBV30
CAWSPDISGYTF
TGTGCCTGGAGTCCTGACATCTCTGGCTACACCTTC
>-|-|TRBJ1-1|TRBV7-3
CASSPDRMWGTEAFF
TGTGCCAGCAGCCCCGATCGGATGTGGGGAACTGAAGCTTTCTTT
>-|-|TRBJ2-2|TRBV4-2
CASSLDPRGAGTGELFF
TGTGCCAGCAGCCTAGACCCGAGGGGGGCGGGAACCGGGGAGCTGTTTTTT
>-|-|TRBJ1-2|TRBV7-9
CASSLASGNYGYTF
TGTGCCAGCAGCTTAGCATCGGGTAACTATGGCTACACCTTC
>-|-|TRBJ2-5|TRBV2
CATQSTAPGTQYF
TGTGCCACCCAATCGACAGCCCCTGGAACCCAGTACTTC
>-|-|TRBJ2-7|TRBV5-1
CASSLRGGPSYEQYF
TGCGCCAGCAGCTTGAGGGGCGGACCCTCCTACGAGCAGTACTTC
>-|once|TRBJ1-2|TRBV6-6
CASSHGAGDYGYTF
TGTGCCAGCAGCCACGGGGCTGGAGACTATGGCTACACCTTC
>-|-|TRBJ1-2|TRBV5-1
CASSLGAQSTPNYGYTF
TGCGCCAGCAGCTTGGGAGCGCAGTCGACACCCAACTATGGCTACACCTTC
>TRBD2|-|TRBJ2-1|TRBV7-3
CASSLGAGGHNEQFF
TGTGCCAGCAGCTTAGGGGCGGGAGGGCACAATGAGCAGTTCTTC
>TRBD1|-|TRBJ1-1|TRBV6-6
CASRRDRGITEAFF
TGTGCCAGCAGACGGGACAGGGGGATCACTGAAGCTTTCTTT
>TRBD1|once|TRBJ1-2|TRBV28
CASSLGQGGYGYTF
TGTGCCAGCAGTTTGGGACAGGGGGGCTATGGCTACACCTTC
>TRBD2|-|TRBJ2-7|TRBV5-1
CASSLGAGLLTYEQYF
TGCGCCAGCAGCTTGGGAGCGGGACTCCTTACCTACGAGCAGTACTTC
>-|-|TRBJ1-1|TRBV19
CASSPSSHRRYTEAFF
TGTGCCAGTAGTCCCAGTTCTCACCGGCGGTACACTGAAGCTTTCTTT
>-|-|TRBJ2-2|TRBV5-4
CASSSDPTRGGELFF
TGTGCCAGCAGCTCGGATCCTACGCGTGGCGGGGAGCTGTTTTTT